This T cell receptor (beta chain) originates from a study of blood T cells in healthy people across ages. It was with a sample-barcoded 5' primer and a J-beta primer mix that a second PCR of roughly 7 to 12 cycles was run. TCRdb called the 5' RACE reads again in MiXCR, with one record for every CDR3 protein. The sample includes about 730,000 distinct CDR3 sequences, roughly 44% of them seen just once. V lost 3 bases and J lost 3, with 14 bases in between. The CDR3 runs to 14 residues. Germline V gene sequence: CDR1 DFQATT, CDR2 SNEGSKA (reference sequence). Findings and limits, study-wide: PBMCs that were unsorted prevented a conclusive naive versus antigen-experienced comparison.

Regarding this clonotype: No antigen is known for it.

This sequence originates from a woman aged 55-70 years in good health. This chain links TRBV20-1 with TRBJ1-2; D unclear. The sample consisted of blood. CDR3: CSASPSGEHYGYTF. The CDR3 region has the DNA TGCAGTGCTAGCCCATCTGGGGAGCACTATGGCTACACCTTC.